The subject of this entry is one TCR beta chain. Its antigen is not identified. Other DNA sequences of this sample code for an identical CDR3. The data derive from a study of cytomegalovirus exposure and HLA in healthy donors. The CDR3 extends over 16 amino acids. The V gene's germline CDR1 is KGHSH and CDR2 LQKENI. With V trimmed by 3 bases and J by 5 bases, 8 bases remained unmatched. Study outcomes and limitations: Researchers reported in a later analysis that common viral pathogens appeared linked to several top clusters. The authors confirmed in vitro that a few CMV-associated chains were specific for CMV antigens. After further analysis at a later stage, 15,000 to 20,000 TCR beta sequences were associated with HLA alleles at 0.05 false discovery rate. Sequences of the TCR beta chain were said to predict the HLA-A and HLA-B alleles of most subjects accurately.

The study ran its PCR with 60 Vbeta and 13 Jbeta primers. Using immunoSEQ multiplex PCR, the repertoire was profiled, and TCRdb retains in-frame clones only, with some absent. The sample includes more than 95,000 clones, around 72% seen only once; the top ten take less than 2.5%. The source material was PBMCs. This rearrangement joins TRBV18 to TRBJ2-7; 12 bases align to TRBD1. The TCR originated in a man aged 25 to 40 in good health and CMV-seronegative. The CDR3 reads CASSPARDRGPDEQYF. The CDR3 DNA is TGTGCCAGCTCACCTGCCCGGGACAGGGGGCCCGACGAGCAGTACTTC.